This T cell receptor (beta chain) comes out of a study of blood T cell repertoires in COVID-19. Study context: The United States, Italy and Spain provided the acute and convalescent COVID-19 samples. PBMCs, B-cell-depleted T cells, or T cells were the source of the cDNA or gDNA that made up the material.

Germline V CDR1 and CDR2: LNHDA, SQIVND (reference sequence). Losses at the gene ends were 5 bases for V and 3 bases for J; bases not matched to a gene: 3. The CDR3 has 13 residues. Per the original methods: From reference gene primer amplification, estimates of nucleated cell counts were derived. Sequenced by immunoSEQ multiplex PCR; TCRdb stores in-frame clones only, minus some. D and trimming were read from the DNA, whereas the V and J calls and clone size are those reported in that table. Here the sample spans approximately 87,000 clones, around 88% being singletons. This TCR was recovered from a man aged 65-85 years with active or convalescent COVID-19. V and J are TRBV19 and TRBJ2-7; 8 bases are a match to TRBD1. The material sequenced was peripheral blood. In DNA form, the CDR3 reads TGTGCCAGTAGTGCCGGACAGGGCTACGAGCAGTACTTC. Encoded protein: CASSAGQGYEQYF.